These T cell receptor beta chains were read from a single sample in a study of PD-1 and CTLA-4 blockade in melanoma. Measured with immunoSEQ multiplex PCR; TCRdb has only the in-frame clones, and not every one. The sample includes around 11,000 clones, 80% to 90% of them seen just once. Material: CD8+ T cells from peripheral blood, obtained from a patient given anti-PD-1 treatment. The receptors were gathered from a human donor with melanoma. CDR3s include the opening cysteine and the closing phenylalanine or tryptophan. D genes are given only for firm matches. Size is stated for part of the rows, as once, few or many counts, or as a class when the clone is expanded.

-,TRBV7-2,TRBJ2-1,TRBD2,TGTGCCAGCAGCTCCACTAGCGCGGGTGAGCAGTTCTTC,CASSSTSAGEQFF
-,TRBV6-5,TRBJ2-1,-,TGTGCCAGCAGTTACTCGAGCCCATCAAACAATGAGCAGTTCTTC,CASSYSSPSNNEQFF
-,TRBV27,TRBJ1-1,-,TGTGCCAGCAGTTTAGGTGGGAACACTGAAGCTTTCTTT,CASSLGGNTEAFF
-,TRBV12-3/TRBV12-4,TRBJ1-6,-,TGTGCCAGCAGTATAGGGCCTAATTCACCCCTCCACTTT,CASSIGPNSPLHF
-,TRBV4-2,TRBJ2-7,TRBD2,TGTGCCAGCAGCCAATTAGCGGGACGCTACGAGCAGTACTTC,CASSQLAGRYEQYF
few,TRBV13,TRBJ2-7,TRBD1,TGTGCCAGCAGCCCTGGACAGGACTCCTACGAGCAGTACTTC,CASSPGQDSYEQYF
-,TRBV3-1/TRBV3-2,TRBJ1-5,-,TGTGCCAGCAGCCAAAAAAGGGGTTATAGCAATCAGCCCCAGCATTTT,CASSQKRGYSNQPQHF
-,TRBV11-3,TRBJ2-7,-,TGTGCCAGCAGCCAGACGGGATTAGAGAGTAACTACGAGCAGTACTTC,CASSQTGLESNYEQYF
-,TRBV4-2,TRBJ2-1,TRBD2,TGTGCCAGCAGCCAAGAATCTCCCCAGCGGGGGGGGGATGAGCAGTTCTTC,CASSQESPQRGGDEQFF
once,TRBV6-4,TRBJ2-3,TRBD2,TGTGCCAGCAGTGCTAGCGGGGGGGCAACAGATACGCAGTATTTT,CASSASGGATDTQYF
-,TRBV6-5,TRBJ1-2,TRBD1,TGTGCCAGCAGGACTGACAGGGATTTCGGTGGCTACACCTTC,CASRTDRDFGGYTF
-,TRBV7-9,TRBJ2-1,-,TGTGCCAGCAGCTTAGGGACCAGAGGAGAGCAGTTCTTC,CASSLGTRGEQFF
-,TRBV3-1/TRBV3-2,TRBJ2-2,-,TGTGCCAGCAGCCAAGAATACGGGAGGAACACCGGGGAGCTGTTTTTT,CASSQEYGRNTGELFF
-,TRBV18,TRBJ1-1,TRBD1,TGTGCCAGCTCACCAGGGACAGGGATTGAAGCTTTCTTT,CASSPGTGIEAFF
-,TRBV27,TRBJ1-2,-,TGTGCCAGCAGCAGGGACGGAATTAATGGCTACACCTTC,CASSRDGINGYTF
few,TRBV15,TRBJ2-5,-,TGTGCCACCAGCAGAGATTCGTCATTTCGAGAGACCCAGTACTTC,CATSRDSSFRETQYF
-,TRBV2,TRBJ2-4,TRBD2,TGTGCCAGCTCCACCGGACTAGCGGAGCCTCTAGCCAAAAACATTCAGTACTTC,CASSTGLAEPLAKNIQYF
few,TRBV3-1/TRBV3-2,TRBJ2-5,TRBD1,TGTGCCAGCAGCCAAGAAAAACCCGGGACAGGGCCCCTTGAGACCCAGTACTTC,CASSQEKPGTGPLETQYF
once,TRBV19,TRBJ1-5,-,TGTGCCAGTACCATGGGGGATCAGCCCCAGCATTTT,CASTMGDQPQHF
once,TRBV11-3,TRBJ1-1,-,TGTGCCAGCAGCTTCTCGATGAACACTGAAGCTTTCTTT,CASSFSMNTEAFF
once,TRBV6-1,TRBJ1-1,-,TGTGCCAGCAGTGACAGGGACCAATCCAACATGAACACTGAAGCTTTCTTT,CASSDRDQSNMNTEAFF
-,TRBV6-4,TRBJ2-1,-,TGTGCCAGCAGTGACGGCGGGAACTCCTACAATGAGCAGTTCTTC,CASSDGGNSYNEQFF
-,TRBV7-2,TRBJ1-1,-,TGTGCCAGCAGCTTAACAGCTATGAACACTGAAGCTTTCTTT,CASSLTAMNTEAFF
-,TRBV27,TRBJ2-7,TRBD2,TGTGCCAGCAGGGCGGCTAGCGGGCCTTTCTACGAGCAGTACTTC,CASRAASGPFYEQYF
medium-sized,TRBV19,TRBJ1-5,TRBD1,TGTGCCAGTAGTATCGGACAGGGTTTTTTTCAGCCCCAGCATTTT,CASSIGQGFFQPQHF
-,TRBV7-2,TRBJ2-1,-,TGTGCCAGCAGCTTTATCTCCTACAATGAGCAGTTCTTC,CASSFISYNEQFF
-,TRBV30,TRBJ2-7,-,TGTGCCTGGGGAGCGGACTTGGGGGACGAGCAGTACTTC,CAWGADLGDEQYF
-,TRBV7-8,TRBJ2-2,TRBD1,TGTGCCAGCAGCAGTCCGGGACAGGGTCACGCCGGGGAGCTGTTTTTT,CASSSPGQGHAGELFF
-,TRBV10-2,TRBJ2-1,TRBD2,TGCGCCAGCAGCTCCGGGACTAGTTCACGGTCCTACAATGAGCAGTTCTTC,CASSSGTSSRSYNEQFF